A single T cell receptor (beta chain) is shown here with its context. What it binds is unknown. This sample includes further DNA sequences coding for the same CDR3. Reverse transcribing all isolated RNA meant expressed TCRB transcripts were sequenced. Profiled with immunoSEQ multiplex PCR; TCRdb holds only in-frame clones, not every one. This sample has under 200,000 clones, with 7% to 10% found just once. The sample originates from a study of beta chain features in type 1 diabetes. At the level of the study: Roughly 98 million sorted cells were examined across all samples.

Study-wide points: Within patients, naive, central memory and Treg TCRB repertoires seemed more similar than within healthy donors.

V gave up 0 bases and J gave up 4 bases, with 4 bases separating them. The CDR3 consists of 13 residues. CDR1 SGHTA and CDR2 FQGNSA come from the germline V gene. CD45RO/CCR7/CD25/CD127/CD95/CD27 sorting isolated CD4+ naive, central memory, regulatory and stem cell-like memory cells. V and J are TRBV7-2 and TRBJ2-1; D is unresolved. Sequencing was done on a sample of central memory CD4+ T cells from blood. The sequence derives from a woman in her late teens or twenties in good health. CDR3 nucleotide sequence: TGTGCCAGCAGCTTAGCAGAGTACAATGAGCAGTTCTTC. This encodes CASSLAEYNEQFF. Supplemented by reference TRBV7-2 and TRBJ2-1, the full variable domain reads GAGVSQSPSNKVTEKGKDVELRCDPISGHTALYWYRQSLGQGLEFLIYFQGNSAPDKSGLPSDRFSAERTGGSVSTLTIQRTQQEDSAVYLCASSLAEYNEQFFGPGTRLTVL.